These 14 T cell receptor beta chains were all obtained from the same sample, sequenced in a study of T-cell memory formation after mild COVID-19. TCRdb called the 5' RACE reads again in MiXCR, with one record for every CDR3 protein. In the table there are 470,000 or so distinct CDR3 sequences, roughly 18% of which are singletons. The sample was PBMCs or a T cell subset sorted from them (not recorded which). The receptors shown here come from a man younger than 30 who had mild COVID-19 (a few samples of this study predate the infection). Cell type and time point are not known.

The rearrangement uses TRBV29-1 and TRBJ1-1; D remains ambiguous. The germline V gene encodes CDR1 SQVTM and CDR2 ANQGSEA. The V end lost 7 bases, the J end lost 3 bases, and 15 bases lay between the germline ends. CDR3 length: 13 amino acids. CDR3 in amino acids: CSAGLLGDTEAFF. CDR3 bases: TGCAGCGCTGGCCTGCTCGGAGACACTGAAGCTTTCTTT.

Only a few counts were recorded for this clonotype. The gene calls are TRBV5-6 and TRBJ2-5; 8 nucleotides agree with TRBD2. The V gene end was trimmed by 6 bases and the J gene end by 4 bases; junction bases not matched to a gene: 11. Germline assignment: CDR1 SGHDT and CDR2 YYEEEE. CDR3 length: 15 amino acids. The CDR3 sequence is CASIGTRDLRETQYF. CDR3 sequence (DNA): TGTGCCAGCATCGGGACTAGAGATCTGAGAGAGACCCAGTACTTC.

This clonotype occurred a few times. CDR3: CASSPDRVSTEAFF. The CDR3 nucleotides read TGTGCCAGCAGTCCAGACAGGGTCTCCACTGAAGCTTTCTTT. J is TRBJ1-1 and V is TRBV6-1, with 7 bases that match TRBD1. The germline CDR1 and CDR2 sequences are MNHNS and SASEGT. J lost 4 bases, V lost 5 bases, and 7 bases had no gene match. There are 14 residues in the CDR3.

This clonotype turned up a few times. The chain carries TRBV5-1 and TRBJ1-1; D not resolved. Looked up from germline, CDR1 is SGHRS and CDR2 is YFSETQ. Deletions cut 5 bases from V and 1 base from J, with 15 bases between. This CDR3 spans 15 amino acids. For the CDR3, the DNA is TGCGCCAGCAGTCAATACGGAGCGGAGAACACTGAAGCTTTCTTT. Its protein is CASSQYGAENTEAFF. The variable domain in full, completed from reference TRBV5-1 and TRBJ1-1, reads KAGVTQTPRYLIKTRGQQVTLSCSPISGHRSVSWYQQTPGQGLQFLFEYFSETQRNKGNFPGRFSGRQFSNSRSEMNVSTLELGDSALYLCASSQYGAENTEAFFGQGTRLTVV.

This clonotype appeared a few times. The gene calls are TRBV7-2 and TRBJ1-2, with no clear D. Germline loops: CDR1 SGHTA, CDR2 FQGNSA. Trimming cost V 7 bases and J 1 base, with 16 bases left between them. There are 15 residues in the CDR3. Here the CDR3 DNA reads TGTGCCAGCACCCCTGCTCTAGGGATTAACTATGGCTACACCTTC. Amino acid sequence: CASTPALGINYGYTF.

The CDR3 sequence is CASSFNRMTGPNYGYTF. In DNA, the CDR3 is TGTGCCAGCAGCTTCAACCGGATGACAGGTCCGAACTATGGCTACACCTTC. The rearrangement links TRBV7-2 to TRBJ1-2, with D possibly TRBD1 on 6 matching bases. The germline gives CDR1 SGHTA, CDR2 FQGNSA. The length of the CDR3 is 17 residues. V shed 3 bases and J shed 2 bases, with 19 bases lying between them. Based on the CDR3 plus reference TRBV7-2 and TRBJ1-2, the full variable domain is GAGVSQSPSNKVTEKGKDVELRCDPISGHTALYWYRQSLGQGLEFLIYFQGNSAPDKSGLPSDRFSAERTGGSVSTLTIQRTQQEDSAVYLCASSFNRMTGPNYGYTFGSGTRLTVV.

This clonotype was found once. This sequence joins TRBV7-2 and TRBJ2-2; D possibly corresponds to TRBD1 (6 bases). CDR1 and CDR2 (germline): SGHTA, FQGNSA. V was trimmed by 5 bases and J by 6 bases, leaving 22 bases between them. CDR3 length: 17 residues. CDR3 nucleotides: TGTGCCAGCAGCGGACAGTGGGCGCCAGTCCCCGCCGGGGAGCTGTTTTTT. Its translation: CASSGQWAPVPAGELFF.

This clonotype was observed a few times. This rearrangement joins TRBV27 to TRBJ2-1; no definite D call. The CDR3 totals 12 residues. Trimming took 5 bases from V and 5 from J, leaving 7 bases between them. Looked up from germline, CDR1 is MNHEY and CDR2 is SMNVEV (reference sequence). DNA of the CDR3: TGTGCCAGCAGTCCAGATAACAATGAGCAGTTCTTC. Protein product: CASSPDNNEQFF.

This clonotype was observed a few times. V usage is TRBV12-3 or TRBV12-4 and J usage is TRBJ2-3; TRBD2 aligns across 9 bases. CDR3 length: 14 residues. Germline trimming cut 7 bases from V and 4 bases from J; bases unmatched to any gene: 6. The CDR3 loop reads CASTQRGGADTQYF. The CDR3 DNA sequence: TGTGCCAGCACCCAGCGCGGGGGGGCAGATACGCAGTATTTT.

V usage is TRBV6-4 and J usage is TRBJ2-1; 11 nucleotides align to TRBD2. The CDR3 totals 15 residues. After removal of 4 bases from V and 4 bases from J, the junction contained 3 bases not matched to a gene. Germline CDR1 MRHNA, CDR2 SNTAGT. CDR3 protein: CASSGSGGDYNEQFF. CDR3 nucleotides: TGTGCCAGCAGTGGTAGCGGGGGGGATTACAATGAGCAGTTCTTC.

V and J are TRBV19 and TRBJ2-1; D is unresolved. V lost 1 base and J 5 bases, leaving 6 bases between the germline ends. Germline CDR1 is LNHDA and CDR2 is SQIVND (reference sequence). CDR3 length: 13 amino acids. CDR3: CASSIVSNNEQFF. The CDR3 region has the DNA TGTGCCAGTAGTATAGTTTCCAACAATGAGCAGTTCTTC.

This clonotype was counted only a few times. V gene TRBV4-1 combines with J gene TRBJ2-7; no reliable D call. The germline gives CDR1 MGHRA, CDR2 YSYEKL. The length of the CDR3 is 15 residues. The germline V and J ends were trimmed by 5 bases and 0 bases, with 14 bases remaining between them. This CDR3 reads CASSARWASSYEQYF. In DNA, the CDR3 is TGCGCCAGCAGCGCCCGGTGGGCAAGCTCCTACGAGCAGTACTTC.

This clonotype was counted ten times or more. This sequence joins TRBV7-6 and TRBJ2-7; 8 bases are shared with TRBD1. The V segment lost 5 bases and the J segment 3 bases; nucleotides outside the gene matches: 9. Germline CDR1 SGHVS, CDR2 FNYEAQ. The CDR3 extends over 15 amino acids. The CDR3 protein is CASSVDRGDHYEQYF. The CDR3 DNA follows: TGTGCCAGCAGCGTAGACAGGGGCGACCACTACGAGCAGTACTTC.

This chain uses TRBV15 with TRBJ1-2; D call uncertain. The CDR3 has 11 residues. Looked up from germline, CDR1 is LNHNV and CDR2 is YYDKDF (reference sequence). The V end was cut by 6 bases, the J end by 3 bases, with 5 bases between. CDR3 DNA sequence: TGTGCCACCAGGCAGCACTATGGCTACACCTTC. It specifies CATRQHYGYTF.